This TCR beta chain was recovered during a study of T cell repertoires in cytomegalovirus infection. About the research overall: Selection of CMV epitopes for the study included recently identified HLA-C-restricted and well-studied HLA-B-restricted ones. It was the public TCR beta signatures that indicated both CMV infection and matching HLA type. Notes on the study in general: Dominating the ex vivo response were HLA-C-restricted CMV-specific TCR beta clonotypes. Identification of carriers of CMV plus the relevant HLA was performed using cumulative public TCR beta family frequency.

The length of the CDR3 is 13 residues. Trimming shortened V by 6 bases and J by 3 bases, and 10 bases separated the two germline ends. Germline V CDR1 and CDR2: ENHRY, SYGVKD. This clonotype has a handful of counts. Its target is unknown. MiXCR was run by TCRdb on the reads, yielding one entry per CDR3 protein. This table has approximately 990,000 distinct CDR3 sequences, approximately 31% appearing once. Specimen: cultured CD8+ T cells from PBMCs, collected from culture after CMV antigen stimulation. The rearrangement links TRBV10-3 to TRBJ2-3, with D possibly matching TRBD2 (6 bases). The source of this sequence is a human donor in good health (CMV status not recorded). Some clones in this sample may be carry-over from other donors' samples. The CDR3 DNA reads TGTGCCATCAGGGAGGGTAGGACAGATACGCAGTATTTT. Translated: CAIREGRTDTQYF.